Each of the 9 T cell receptor gamma chains below was sequenced from the same sample in a study of gamma-delta T cells after stem cell transplantation. TCRdb re-called the RT-PCR reads using CATT. There are around 300 gamma-chain clones in the sample; approximately 15% occur only once, and about 67% lies in the top ten. Sequenced material: gamma-delta T cells. The source of these receptors is a human donor. It is not recorded whose cells these are; they may come from a transplant donor.

This clone was counted only a few times. The gene calls are TRGV9 and TRGJP. CDR1 is GITISATS and CDR2 is ISYDGTV in the germline V gene (reference sequence). The ends lost 6 bases at V and 3 bases at J; junction bases unmatched: 5. CDR3 length equals 16 residues. The CDR3 nucleotides are TGTGCCTTGTGGACCTCGCAAGAGTTGGGCAAAAAAATCAAGGTATTT. This gives the protein CALWTSQELGKKIKVF.

Only a few counts were recorded for this clone. A far larger clone is only one base removed, so a read error is likely. The chain combines TRGV9 with TRGJ1 or TRGJ2. Germline V gives CDR1 GITISATS, CDR2 ISYDGTV (reference sequence). This CDR3 has 19 residues. J gave up 2 bases and V 0 bases, and 19 bases lay outside the gene matches. CDR3 sequence reads: CALWEVRPGIRSDYYKKLF. The DNA for the CDR3 is TGTGCCTTGTGGGAGGTGCGTCCGGGAATACGCTCCGATTATTATAAGAAACTCTTT.

The V and J genes are TRGV9 and TRGJP. Looked up from germline, CDR1 is GITISATS and CDR2 is ISYDGTV (reference sequence). Losses at the gene ends were 4 bases for V and 6 bases for J; bases not matched to a gene: 0. CDR3 size: 14 residues. The CDR3 loop reads CALWEELGKKIKVF. CDR3 DNA sequence: TGTGCCTTGTGGGAAGAGTTGGGCAAAAAAATCAAGGTATTT.

This chain joins TRGV4 and TRGJ1 or TRGJ2. J lost 3 bases, V lost 6 bases, and 8 bases had no gene match. This CDR3 has 13 residues. Germline V gives CDR1 EGSTGY, CDR2 YDSYTSSV. The CDR3 region has the DNA TGTGCCACCTGGCGGGAAGGTTATTATAAGAAACTCTTT. Translated: CATWREGYYKKLF.

In its sample, this clone ranks as large. Other DNA sequences in the same sample also yield this CDR3. J is TRGJP and V is TRGV9. Losses at the gene ends were 0 bases for V and 4 bases for J; bases not matched to a gene: 0. Germline lookup yields CDR1 GITISATS and CDR2 ISYDGTV (reference sequence). The CDR3 has 16 amino acids. CDR3 protein: CALWEVQELGKKIKVF. The CDR3 DNA follows: TGTGCCTTGTGGGAGGTGCAAGAGTTGGGCAAAAAAATCAAGGTATTT.

This clone was found a few times. Its ends do not fully match the called genes, so a read error is possible. The chain joins TRGV9 to TRGJP. The CDR3 spans 16 residues. Germline V gene lookup returns CDR1 GITISATS and CDR2 ISYDGTV (reference sequence). For the CDR3, the DNA is TGTGCCTTGTGGGACCAACAAGAGTTGGGTAAAAAAATCAAGGTATTT. Amino acids: CALWDQQELGKKIKVF.

By its share, this clone is large. The chain joins TRGV8 to TRGJ1 or TRGJ2. This CDR3 contains 13 residues. With V trimmed by 2 bases and J by 3 bases, 4 bases remained unmatched. Germline CDR1 reads VENAVY; CDR2 reads YDSYNSRV. The CDR3 nucleotides are TGTGCCACCTGGGATAAGGGTTATTATAAGAAACTCTTT. It encodes CATWDKGYYKKLF.

Regarding this clone: A much larger clone sits a single nucleotide away, making a read error possible. In the same sample, other DNA sequences code for this CDR3. The chain is built from TRGV9 and TRGJP. The CDR3 has 15 amino acids. CDR1 is GITISATS, CDR2 ISYDGTV, per germline (reference sequence). V shed 4 bases and J 4 bases; nucleotides not matched to a gene: 1. Written as DNA, the CDR3 is TGTGCCTTGTGGGAACAAGAGTTGGGCAAAAAAATCAAGGTATTT. It yields the protein CALWEQELGKKIKVF.

This clone was observed a handful of times. The V and J genes are TRGV8 and TRGJP2. The CDR3 sequence is 17 residues long. CDR1 is VENAVY and CDR2 is YDSYNSRV in the germline V gene. V gave up 0 bases and J gave up 3 bases; unmatched junction bases: 10. CDR3 amino acids: CATWDRKSKGSDWIKTF. In nucleotides, the CDR3 is TGTGCCACCTGGGATAGGAAGAGTAAGGGTAGTGATTGGATCAAGACGTTT.